Detailed here is one TCR beta chain. Its target is not known. Amplification by 5'RACE using constant-segment primers produced TCR alpha and TCR beta cDNA libraries that carried sample barcodes and UMIs. TCRdb reprocessed the 5' RACE reads via MiXCR and lists one record per CDR3 protein. The table shows under 150,000 distinct CDR3 sequences, with 20% to 25% occurring only once. This entry belongs to a study of T-cell memory formation after mild COVID-19. Study-level results: Among CD4+ contracting clones, most were CM and EM, and CD8+ ones EMRA. Later expanders leaned toward CD4+, whereas clones contracting from day 15 to 85 were balanced CD4/CD8.

The CDR3 length is 19 residues. Trimming shortened V by 0 bases and J by 1 base, and 24 bases separated the two germline ends. Germline V gene lookup returns CDR1 DFQATT and CDR2 SNEGSKA (reference sequence). The sequence was obtained from a man younger than 35 who had mild COVID-19 (a few samples of this study predate the infection). Cell type and time point are not known. Sequencing used PBMCs or a T cell subset sorted from them (not recorded which). The chain joins TRBV20-1 to TRBJ1-2; no clear D gene. For the CDR3, the DNA is TGCAGTGCTAGAGATTTCGATGATCCTACGCCCGGACGTAACTATGGCTACACCTTC. As protein: CSARDFDDPTPGRNYGYTF.